The next 11 T cell receptor beta chains were all read from a single sample in a study of neurological immune-mediated disorders. TCRdb analysed the 5' RACE reads with MiXCR anew, one entry per CDR3 protein. In the table there are about 53,000 distinct CDR3 sequences, roughly 7.7% of which are singletons. Stated time point: longitudinal time-point 3. Sequenced sample: PBMCs. These receptors were collected from a middle-aged woman in good health.

This clonotype was seen only a few times. The CDR3 loop reads CASSSRGLAASTDTQYF. CDR3 nucleotide sequence: TGTGCCAGCAGTTCTCGCGGACTAGCGGCTAGCACAGATACGCAGTATTTT. The chain uses TRBV6-6 and TRBJ2-3; TRBD2 aligns across 10 bases. Germline trimming cut 4 bases from V and 0 bases from J; bases unmatched to any gene: 7. Germline assignment: CDR1 MNHNY and CDR2 SVGAGI (reference sequence). This CDR3 spans 17 amino acids.

This clonotype was detected many times. This rearrangement joins TRBV12-3 or TRBV12-4 to TRBJ2-7, with a possible D match to TRBD2 (6 bases). Trimming removed 5 bases from V and 5 bases from J, with 13 bases in between. This CDR3 comprises 13 residues. The CDR3 DNA is TGTGCCAGCAGTCCAGGGACTGTCAACGAGCAGTACTTC. This translates into CASSPGTVNEQYF.

This clonotype was counted many times. The chain carries TRBV20-1 and TRBJ1-1; 9 nucleotides line up with TRBD1. Unmatched junction bases numbered 7, after V lost 2 bases and J lost 3 bases. CDR3 size: 15 residues. Germline V gene sequence: CDR1 DFQATT, CDR2 SNEGSKA (reference sequence). CDR3 residues: CSARSWTGADTEAFF. For the CDR3, the DNA is TGCAGTGCTAGATCCTGGACAGGGGCGGACACTGAAGCTTTCTTT.

This clonotype was found many times. V is TRBV20-1 and J is TRBJ2-3, with TRBD2 matching over 15 bases. V lost 1 base and J lost 2; bases outside the gene matches: 13. There are 20 residues in the CDR3. In germline, CDR1 is DFQATT, CDR2 SNEGSKA (reference sequence). CDR3 in DNA: TGCAGTGCTAGAGCCGCGACCGGGACTAGCGGGGGGCCACACACAGATACGCAGTATTTT. Its translation: CSARAATGTSGGPHTDTQYF.

This clonotype was counted between two and nine times. The chain couples TRBV29-1 to TRBJ1-2, with D possibly TRBD1 on 6 matching bases. The germline V gene has CDR1 SQVTM and CDR2 ANQGSEA. The CDR3 is made up of 12 amino acids. The V end was cut by 7 bases, the J end by 7 bases, with 16 bases between. Here the CDR3 reads CSGAGDPGGYTF. Here the CDR3 DNA reads TGCAGCGGGGCAGGGGACCCGGGTGGCTACACCTTC.

This clonotype was observed many times. The chain joins TRBV10-3 to TRBJ1-5; D gene unclear. Germline V gene sequence: CDR1 ENHRY, CDR2 SYGVKD. The CDR3 has 13 residues. Deletions cut 0 bases from V and 6 bases from J, with 6 bases between. The CDR3 coding sequence is TGTGCCATCAGTGAGTCGGGGAGTCAGCCCCAGCATTTT. It yields the protein CAISESGSQPQHF.

In this sample, this clonotype turned up many times. The chain combines TRBV7-3 with TRBJ2-1; 11 positions agree with TRBD2. The J segment lost 9 bases and the V segment lost 5 bases, leaving 9 bases of the junction unmatched. CDR3 size: 15 residues. CDR1 is SGHTA and CDR2 is FQGTGA in the germline V gene. DNA for the CDR3: TGTGCCAGCAGCGCAAGCACTAGCGGGGGTGCTGAGCAGTTCTTC. Translating gives CASSASTSGGAEQFF.

Ten or more counts support this clonotype. The V gene is TRBV2, the J gene TRBJ1-2; D might be TRBD1 (6 bases). V was clipped by 6 bases and J by 2 bases, with 13 bases between them. Germline V gene sequence: CDR1 SNHLY, CDR2 FYNNEI. The CDR3 sequence is 14 residues long. CDR3 in amino acids: CASRSPGQNYGYTF. The CDR3 nucleotides read TGTGCCAGCAGGTCGCCAGGACAGAACTATGGCTACACCTTC. The entire variable domain, with the rest obtained from reference TRBV2 and TRBJ1-2, is as follows: EPEVTQTPSHQVTQMGQEVILRCVPISNHLYFYWYRQILGQKVEFLVSFYNNEISEKSEIFDDQFSVERPDGSNFTLKIRSTKLEDSAMYFCASRSPGQNYGYTFGSGTRLTVV.

This clonotype was seen ten or more times. The chain has TRBV9 and TRBJ2-1; TRBD2 aligns across 13 bases. CDR3 length: 17 residues. The germline CDR1 and CDR2 sequences are SGDLS and YYNGEE. V lost 4 bases and J lost 7; bases outside the gene matches: 11. CDR3 nucleotides: TGTGCCAGCAGCCCCCGTGGGACTAGCGGGATTGGGAATGAGCAGTTCTTC. It encodes CASSPRGTSGIGNEQFF.

This clonotype was seen repeatedly, ten times or more. The DNA for the CDR3 is TGCGCCAGCAGCTCGACTACAGGACAGGGAAAGACCCAGTACTTC. Encoded protein: CASSSTTGQGKTQYF. This chain uses TRBV5-1 with TRBJ2-5; 8 bases are a match to TRBD1. CDR1 is SGHRS and CDR2 is YFSETQ in the germline V gene. This CDR3 spans 15 amino acids. V trimming: 3 bases; J trimming: 6 bases; junction bases outside the gene matches: 10.

The chain employs TRBV6-6 and TRBJ2-3; 9 nucleotides match TRBD2. This CDR3 contains 15 residues. Germline V CDR1 and CDR2: MNHNY, SVGAGI (reference sequence). V shed 7 bases and J 0 bases; nucleotides not matched to a gene: 5. The CDR3 nucleotides read TGTGCCAGCAACCGCGGGGGGGCGAGCACAGATACGCAGTATTTT. Protein sequence: CASNRGGASTDTQYF.